Below, one T cell receptor (beta chain) is given with its context. This sample is part of a study of Ad26.COV2.S vaccination and SARS-CoV-2 variants. In the study overall: Sample donor was a member of the COV1001 Ad26.COV2.S trial arm.

Stated treatment: some 19 received Ad26.COV2.S at low or high dose, single or two shots; five or six received placebo; per-sample allocation not given. Material that was analyzed had been drawn on day 63 after the first vaccine or placebo injection. Produced via immunoSEQ multiplex PCR; TCRdb's table is partial and in-frame only. The repertoire holds roughly 350,000 clones, with 86% as singletons. This specimen was peripheral blood, taken in a trial of Ad26.COV2.S vaccine versus placebo. The clonotype originates from a person aged 18 to 59 who received the Ad26.COV2.S COVID-19 vaccine or a placebo.

CDR3 nucleotides: TGTGCCAGCTCGTGGGGGGCCAGGGAGCAGTACTTC. As protein: CASSWGAREQYF. The V call is TRBV7-2, the J call TRBJ2-7, with D possibly called TRBD1 or TRBD2 (6 bases each). V was clipped by 8 bases and J by 7 bases, with 15 bases between them. Germline CDR1 SGHTA, CDR2 FQGNSA. The CDR3 runs 12 residues.